A selection of T cell receptor beta chains follows, all from one sample in a study of cytomegalovirus exposure and HLA in healthy donors. TCRdb's table, derived via immunoSEQ multiplex PCR, lists solely in-frame clones and lacks some. The top ten hold approximately 2.1% of the sample, which has 180,000 or so clones, about 80% seen once. The sample was PBMCs. The receptors stem from a woman in her twenties or thirties in good health and CMV-seronegative. The CDR3 runs from the conserved cysteine through the conserved F or W. The D gene is left open where the match is weak. Where a row states a size, it is once, few, many or the class of an expanded clone; other rows omit it.

D	V	J	size	CDR3	DNA
-	TRBV7-3	TRBJ1-1	-	CASSRRSTEAFF	TGTGCCAGCAGCCGGAGGAGCACTGAAGCTTTCTTT
TRBD1	TRBV29-1	TRBJ2-5	-	CSALRTGGRETQYF	TGCAGCGCCCTACGGACAGGGGGCCGAGAGACCCAGTACTTC
-	TRBV19	TRBJ1-4	-	CASINPGFQGEKLFF	TGTGCCAGTATTAACCCGGGCTTTCAGGGTGAAAAACTGTTTTTT
TRBD1	TRBV19	TRBJ2-7	few	CASSIGGRGLAEQYF	TGTGCCAGTAGTATAGGTGGCAGGGGGCTGGCCGAGCAGTACTTC
-	TRBV5-1	TRBJ1-4	once	CASSLGAVGGEKLFF	TGCGCCAGCAGCTTGGGGGCTGTCGGAGGTGAAAAACTGTTTTTT
-	TRBV7-9	TRBJ1-1	-	CASSLETQGEAFF	TGTGCCAGCAGCTTAGAGACACAGGGCGAAGCTTTCTTT
-	TRBV2	TRBJ1-6	-	CASTPGNSPLHF	TGTGCCAGCACTCCAGGGAATTCACCCCTCCACTTT
TRBD1	TRBV7-9	TRBJ2-3	-	CASSRHRDRGTDTQYF	TGTGCCAGCAGCCGACACCGGGACAGAGGCACAGATACGCAGTATTTT
-	TRBV7-9	TRBJ1-5	-	CASSFRSGF	TGTGCCAGCAGCTTCCGCAGCGGTTTT
-	TRBV29-1	TRBJ1-1	-	CSVQGLEAFF	TGCAGCGTGCAGGGCTTAGAAGCTTTCTTT
-	TRBV21-1	TRBJ2-7	-	CASSKVDSGPDYEQYF	TGTGCCAGCAGCAAAGTAGATAGCGGGCCAGACTACGAGCAGTACTTC
TRBD1	TRBV30	TRBJ1-1	-	CAWIKGGRSDTEAFF	TGTGCCTGGATCAAAGGGGGCAGGTCGGACACTGAAGCTTTCTTT
TRBD1	TRBV19	TRBJ1-1	-	CASSTGQGASGTEAFF	TGTGCCAGTAGTACCGGACAGGGGGCATCTGGCACTGAAGCTTTCTTT
TRBD1	TRBV10-3	TRBJ2-7	-	CAISESMGTGGSYEQYF	TGTGCCATCAGTGAGTCGATGGGGACAGGGGGATCCTACGAGCAGTACTTC
TRBD1	TRBV2	TRBJ1-2	-	CASSESRTGGVRFAYGYTF	TGTGCCAGCAGTGAATCAAGGACAGGGGGCGTACGGTTTGCCTATGGCTACACCTTC
TRBD1	TRBV11-2	TRBJ1-5	-	CASSLGQHQPQHF	TGTGCCAGCAGCCTGGGACAGCATCAGCCCCAGCATTTT
-	TRBV9	TRBJ2-3	-	CASSVDWRGPTDTQYF	TGTGCCAGCAGCGTAGACTGGCGGGGGCCCACAGATACGCAGTATTTT
-	TRBV4-2	TRBJ2-1	-	CASSQDVTTGEQFF	TGTGCCAGCAGCCAAGATGTAACTACCGGTGAGCAGTTCTTC
-	TRBV15	TRBJ1-6	-	CATSREPTGLVGNSPLHF	TGTGCCACCAGCAGGGAACCTACAGGGCTGGTTGGTAATTCACCCCTCCACTTT
-	TRBV10-3	TRBJ1-1	-	CAIREGGSTEAFF	TGTGCCATCAGGGAGGGAGGGAGCACTGAAGCTTTCTTT
-	TRBV5-1	TRBJ2-7	-	CASSLRGTSEQYF	TGCGCCAGCAGCTTGCGGGGTACGTCCGAGCAGTACTTC
TRBD1	TRBV4-3	TRBJ2-7	-	CASSQVGTGAEQYF	TGCGCCAGCAGCCAAGTTGGGACAGGGGCCGAGCAGTACTTC
-	TRBV27	TRBJ1-1	-	CASYLEAGATEAFF	TGTGCCAGCTATCTCGAGGCAGGGGCCACTGAAGCTTTCTTT
TRBD1	TRBV19	TRBJ1-6	-	CASSILGTGDNSPLHF	TGTGCCAGTAGTATCCTAGGGACAGGCGATAATTCACCCCTCCACTTT
TRBD2	TRBV5-1	TRBJ2-5	-	CASRSGTSGSQETQYF	TGCGCCAGCAGATCCGGGACTAGCGGGAGCCAAGAGACCCAGTACTTC
-	TRBV7-2	TRBJ1-5	-	CASSLGNRNQPQHF	TGTGCCAGCAGCTTAGGAAACCGGAATCAGCCCCAGCATTTT
TRBD2	TRBV7-9	TRBJ2-7	-	CASNLFGGGYSYEQYF	TGTGCCAGCAACCTCTTCGGCGGGGGGTACTCCTACGAGCAGTACTTC
TRBD2	TRBV7-8	TRBJ2-5	-	CASSRTAGELSETQYF	TGTGCCAGCAGCCGCACCGCGGGGGAGTTATCCGAGACCCAGTACTTC
-	TRBV30	TRBJ1-5	-	CAWSPGELYSNQPQHF	TGTGCCTGGAGTCCCGGGGAGCTTTATAGCAATCAGCCCCAGCATTTT
TRBD2	TRBV15	TRBJ2-7	-	CATSRVSGGILYEQYF	TGTGCCACCAGCAGAGTAAGCGGGGGGATACTCTACGAGCAGTACTTC
TRBD1	TRBV27	TRBJ1-2	-	CASKGHLTGGNYGYTF	TGTGCCAGCAAGGGCCACCTGACAGGGGGAAACTATGGCTACACCTTC
-	TRBV4-3	TRBJ2-3	-	CASSLRPGTDTQYF	TGCGCCAGCAGCCTAAGACCAGGGACAGATACGCAGTATTTT
TRBD1	TRBV7-9	TRBJ2-4	-	CASSSSGTGLKNIQYF	TGTGCCAGCAGCTCCTCCGGGACAGGGCTTAAAAACATTCAGTACTTC
TRBD2	TRBV30	TRBJ2-1	-	CAWSLIAGGLYNEQFF	TGTGCCTGGAGTCTCATAGCGGGGGGCCTTTACAATGAGCAGTTCTTC
-	TRBV28	TRBJ1-5	-	CASSSTISRAQHF	TGTGCCAGCAGTTCTACGATTTCTAGAGCCCAGCATTTT
TRBD2	TRBV7-2	TRBJ2-3	-	CASSGRLAGGTDTQYF	TGTGCCAGCAGCGGCAGACTAGCGGGGGGGACAGATACGCAGTATTTT
TRBD2	TRBV4-1	TRBJ2-3	-	CASSQDLPSGARDTQYF	TGCGCCAGCAGCCAAGACCTCCCCAGCGGGGCCCGGGATACGCAGTATTTT
TRBD1	TRBV7-6	TRBJ1-1	-	CASSLVQGGNAFF	TGTGCCAGCAGCTTGGTACAGGGGGGGAATGCTTTCTTT
-	TRBV7-2	TRBJ2-1	few	CASKQGGGPYNEQFF	TGTGCCAGTAAACAGGGCGGGGGCCCCTACAATGAGCAGTTCTTC
-	TRBV6-1	TRBJ2-3	-	CASSQDTQYF	TGTGCCAGCAGCCAAGATACGCAGTATTTT
TRBD2	TRBV10-2	TRBJ2-5	-	CASSALAGGPQETQYF	TGCGCCAGCAGCGCACTAGCGGGGGGACCCCAAGAGACCCAGTACTTC
TRBD2	TRBV7-9	TRBJ2-5	-	CASSFSGVETQYF	TGTGCCAGCAGCTTTAGCGGGGTAGAGACCCAGTACTTC
-	TRBV7-8	TRBJ2-7	-	CASSLGDFTYEQYF	TGTGCCAGCAGCTTAGGGGACTTCACCTACGAGCAGTACTTC
-	TRBV6-5	TRBJ1-1	-	CASSFGPNTEAFF	TGTGCCAGCAGTTTTGGGCCCAACACTGAAGCTTTCTTT
TRBD1	TRBV27	TRBJ1-2	-	CASRTGGSYGYTF	TGTGCCAGCAGAACAGGGGGATCATATGGCTACACCTTC
-	TRBV19	TRBJ2-5	few	CASSIRLGGQETQYF	TGTGCCAGTAGTATAAGGCTCGGGGGCCAAGAGACCCAGTACTTC
TRBD2	TRBV7-9	TRBJ2-3	once	CASSPLAGGRSTDTQYF	TGTGCCAGCAGCCCCTTAGCGGGGGGGCGTAGCACAGATACGCAGTATTTT
-	TRBV6-6	TRBJ2-7	-	CASSYSRYEQYF	TGTGCCAGCAGTTACTCGCGGTACGAGCAGTACTTC
TRBD1	TRBV19	TRBJ2-1	once	CASSPGQGGSYNEQFF	TGTGCCAGTAGCCCGGGACAGGGGGGCTCCTACAATGAGCAGTTCTTC
-	TRBV7-2	TRBJ2-7	-	CASSFPGHFGSYEQYF	TGTGCCAGCAGCTTCCCCGGACATTTTGGATCCTACGAGCAGTACTTC
TRBD1	TRBV2	TRBJ2-1	-	CASSEEQGNEQFF	TGTGCCAGCAGTGAAGAACAGGGGAATGAGCAGTTCTTC
-	TRBV19	TRBJ2-5	-	CASSRDTQRETQYF	TGTGCCAGTAGCCGGGACACCCAACGGGAGACCCAGTACTTC
-	TRBV9	TRBJ1-1	-	CASSKRTSPGTEAFF	TGTGCCAGCAGCAAGAGGACATCTCCCGGCACTGAAGCTTTCTTT